This T cell receptor (beta chain) appears in the sequencing data of a study of cytomegalovirus exposure and HLA in healthy donors. Study overall: From HLA-typed donors, an early data release held roughly 80 million unique TCRs. Study conclusions and caveats: The analysis excluded some indistinguishable V segments, including TRBV6-2 and TRBV6-3.

Concerning this clone: The antigen remains unidentified.

Trimming removed 0 bases from V and 3 bases from J, with 17 bases in between. The CDR3 sequence is 18 residues long. Germline V gives CDR1 SGHVS, CDR2 FQNEAQ. The study ran its PCR with 60 Vbeta and 13 Jbeta primers. As originally analysed: Tens of millions of unique TCR beta chains, roughly 10 million shared, were counted in a later analysis. The repertoire was sequenced with immunoSEQ multiplex PCR; TCRdb's copy has only in-frame clones and lacks some. From that table come the V and J calls and clone size; the DNA was used to work out D and trimming. Here the sample spans 160,000 or so clones, 70% to 85% being singletons.

The rearrangement links TRBV7-8 to TRBJ2-2; possibly TRBD2 for D (5 bases). This receptor was taken from a woman between 50 and 59 years old in good health and CMV-seropositive. The sequenced sample was PBMCs. CDR3 DNA: TGTGCCAGCAGCTTAGCCCCCGGGCGGGCCAAGGACACCGGGGAGCTGTTTTTT. It yields the protein CASSLAPGRAKDTGELFF.